What follows is one T cell receptor (beta chain) and its context. This sample was taken from a study of blood T cell repertoires in COVID-19. Participants' reported clinical history set cohort assignment. Generated by immunoSEQ multiplex PCR, the TCRdb table keeps only in-frame clones and is missing some. In the table there are some 150,000 clones, just over 85% of which are singletons. This sequence originates from a man aged 50 or older who had recovered from COVID-19. Sequencing was done on a sample of PBMCs or T cells enriched from blood (not recorded which).

The CDR3 DNA sequence: TGTGCCAGCAGCTCTAGCGGTTACACAGATACGCAGTATTTT. Protein product: CASSSSGYTDTQYF. This chain uses TRBV7-3 with TRBJ2-3; 7 positions agree with TRBD2. The CDR3 covers 14 residues. V was pared by 4 bases and J by 2 bases, with 3 bases of the junction left unmatched. Germline values: CDR1 SGHTA, CDR2 FQGTGA.